Sequencing of this T cell receptor beta chain was carried out in a study of blood T cell repertoires in COVID-19. Study information: Sources were T cells, B-cell-depleted T cells, or PBMCs; the material itself was cDNA or gDNA.

Methods used by the authors: Using reference gene primer amplification, nucleated cell counts were estimated. Repertoires were generated with immunoSEQ multiplex PCR, while TCRdb's copy carries only in-frame clones and drops some. V and J calls plus clone size are reproduced from that table; the DNA served to infer D and trimming. The table has 150,000 or so clones, around 73% seen once. CDR1 and CDR2 from the germline V gene are MGHDK and SYGVNS. V dropped 5 bases and J dropped 8; count of bases not matched to a gene: 14. This CDR3 has 16 residues. The specimen was peripheral blood. The V gene is TRBV25-1, the J gene TRBJ2-1; 8 nucleotides agree with TRBD2. The receptor comes from a woman aged 45 to 65 with active or convalescent COVID-19. The CDR3 bases are TGTGCCAGCAGTTCCCCGGGACTAGGAGTGGGGGATGAGCAGTTCTTC. Encoded protein: CASSSPGLGVGDEQFF.